The next 23 T cell receptor beta chains were all read from a single sample in a study of CD8 T cell repertoires and HIV-1 epitope variants. Their antigens are not known. The table came from immunoSEQ multiplex PCR; TCRdb's copy has only in-frame clones and leaves some out. This sample has under 6,000 clones, with 65% to 75% found just once. Sequences were obtained from cultured CD8+ T cells derived from PBMCs. These receptors came from a male donor with HIV.

This chain joins TRBV5-1 and TRBJ2-7; 7 nucleotides agree with TRBD1. Looked up from germline, CDR1 is SGHRS and CDR2 is YFSETQ. Trimming at V came to 4 bases and at J to 2 bases, leaving 9 bases not matched to a gene. The CDR3 loop spans 15 amino acids. In DNA, the CDR3 is TGCGCCAGCAGCCCGGACAGGTTCGAGACCTACGAGCAGTACTTC. This translates into CASSPDRFETYEQYF. Supplemented by reference TRBV5-1 and TRBJ2-7, the full variable domain reads KAGVTQTPRYLIKTRGQQVTLSCSPISGHRSVSWYQQTPGQGLQFLFEYFSETQRNKGNFPGRFSGRQFSNSRSEMNVSTLELGDSALYLCASSPDRFETYEQYFGPGTRLTVT.

V is TRBV25-1 and J is TRBJ1-5; D might be TRBD1 (6 bases). V shed 4 bases and J shed 5 bases, with 9 bases lying between them. Germline V gene sequence: CDR1 MGHDK, CDR2 SYGVNS. The CDR3 has 13 amino acids. CDR3 coding DNA: TGTGCCAGCAGTGGGCAGGGGTATCAGCCCCAGCATTTT. As protein: CASSGQGYQPQHF.

A few counts support this clone. J is TRBJ1-1 and V is TRBV5-6, with D hard to call. V lost 3 bases to trimming and J lost 0 bases, with 6 bases between them. Germline values: CDR1 SGHDT, CDR2 YYEEEE. The CDR3 runs to 13 residues. DNA for the CDR3: TGTGCCAGCAGCTGGGAGATGAACACTGAAGCTTTCTTT. Protein sequence: CASSWEMNTEAFF.

This sequence joins TRBV9 and TRBJ2-3, with a weak D call TRBD2 (6 bases). The V end lost 0 bases, the J end lost 4 bases, and 12 bases lay between the germline ends. This CDR3 contains 15 residues. CDR1 is SGDLS, CDR2 YYNGEE, per germline. The CDR3 DNA reads as TGTGCCAGCAGCGTAGATGGAGGGCGGGCAGATACGCAGTATTTT. It encodes CASSVDGGRADTQYF.

The chain recombines TRBV2 with TRBJ2-1; D is uncertain. The CDR3 spans 12 residues. V lost 3 bases and J lost 5, with 5 bases in between. The germline V gene has CDR1 SNHLY and CDR2 FYNNEI. In DNA form, the CDR3 reads TGTGCCAGCAGTGACCTAAACAATGAGCAGTTCTTC. Translation: CASSDLNNEQFF.

The CDR3 region is CASRPAMILNTEAFF. In DNA, the CDR3 is TGTGCCAGCAGGCCTGCGATGATATTGAACACTGAAGCTTTCTTT. The rearrangement links TRBV6-5 to TRBJ1-1; D unresolved. Germline V gives CDR1 MNHEY, CDR2 SVGAGI. The CDR3 has 15 amino acids. The ends were cut back, 6 bases at V and 0 bases at J, with 14 bases in the middle.

V usage is TRBV29-1 and J usage is TRBJ2-2, with 8 bases fitting TRBD2. The ends lost 5 bases at V and 7 bases at J; junction bases unmatched: 3. This CDR3 is 12 amino acids long. Germline loops: CDR1 SQVTM, CDR2 ANQGSEA. The CDR3 protein is CSVTGGDGELFF. CDR3 bases: TGCAGCGTTACCGGGGGGGACGGGGAGCTGTTTTTT.

This clone was picked up a small number of times. The rearrangement links TRBV7-9 to TRBJ1-4, with 9 bases matching TRBD1. Germline values: CDR1 SEHNR, CDR2 FQNEAQ (reference sequence). V trimming: 5 bases; J trimming: 8 bases; junction bases outside the gene matches: 9. The CDR3 consists of 15 residues. The CDR3 reads CASSGEQGAREKLFF. The CDR3 region has the DNA TGTGCCAGCAGCGGAGAACAGGGGGCGAGAGAAAAACTGTTTTTT. The variable domain in full, completed from reference TRBV7-9 and TRBJ1-4, reads DTGVSQNPRHKITKRGQNVTFRCDPISEHNRLYWYRQTLGQGPEFLTYFQNEAQLEKSRLLSDRFSAERPKGSFSTLEIQRTEQGDSAMYLCASSGEQGAREKLFFGSGTQLSVL.

Worth noting for this clone: This specimen includes other DNA sequences encoding the same CDR3. The rearrangement links TRBV28 to TRBJ1-2; D is possibly TRBD1 (6 bases). CDR3 length: 20 amino acids. V dropped 4 bases and J dropped 1 base, with 28 bases sitting between them. CDR1 is MDHEN, CDR2 SYDVKM, per germline. The CDR3 loop reads CASSSTRPEKPDSHNYGYTF. The CDR3 DNA reads TGTGCCAGCAGTTCCACCCGCCCTGAGAAACCGGACAGCCATAACTATGGCTACACCTTC.

This clone was counted a few times. This chain joins TRBV9 and TRBJ2-3; D may correspond to TRBD1 or TRBD2 (5 bases each). CDR3 size: 15 residues. V lost 0 bases and J 5 bases, leaving 13 bases between the germline ends. CDR1 is SGDLS and CDR2 is YYNGEE in the germline V gene. Here the CDR3 DNA reads TGTGCCAGCAGCGTAGGGGACGGGGCTGGAGATACGCAGTATTTT. Amino acid sequence: CASSVGDGAGDTQYF.

The chain combines TRBV6-5 with TRBJ2-7, with a weak D call TRBD2 (5 bases). The CDR3 has 13 amino acids. The germline V and J ends were trimmed by 4 bases and 3 bases, with 10 bases remaining between them. The germline V gene encodes CDR1 MNHEY and CDR2 SVGAGI. CDR3 loop: CASSSGLNYEQYF. The DNA of the CDR3 is TGTGCCAGCAGTTCAGGACTGAACTACGAGCAGTACTTC.

This clone was seen a handful of times. The chain combines TRBV10-3 with TRBJ1-5; D gene ambiguous. CDR3 length: 12 residues. V shed 2 bases and J shed 7 bases, with 6 bases lying between them. Germline CDR1 is ENHRY and CDR2 is SYGVKD. CDR3 nucleotides: TGTGCCATCAGTGAGCAGAACCAGCCCCAGCATTTT. Its translation: CAISEQNQPQHF.

This chain connects TRBV5-4 to TRBJ2-2; 9 bases match TRBD1. Trimming took 4 bases from V and 1 from J; bases not matched to a gene: 2. There are 15 residues in the CDR3. Germline values: CDR1 SGHNT, CDR2 YYREEE (reference sequence). The CDR3 coding sequence is TGTGCCAGCAGCCCGGGACAGGGGAACACCGGGGAGCTGTTTTTT. Protein: CASSPGQGNTGELFF.

The chain links TRBV11-1 to TRBJ2-7; D ambiguous. This CDR3 region has 15 residues. V was pared by 2 bases and J by 7 bases, with 18 bases between. Per the germline V gene, CDR1 is SGHAT and CDR2 is FQDESV (reference sequence). CDR3 bases: TGTGCCAGCAGCTTACTCCCGGGCCTCGCGCGGGAGCAGTACTTC. This gives the protein CASSLLPGLAREQYF.

The J gene is TRBJ1-5, the V gene TRBV4-3; 9 nucleotides line up with TRBD1. Germline V gene lookup returns CDR1 LGHNA and CDR2 YSLEER. The CDR3 is 16 residues long. V lost 0 bases and J lost 11; bases outside the gene matches: 11. The CDR3 DNA is TGCGCCAGCAGCCAAGATGAGGATACAGGGGGCGAGGCCCAGCATTTT. Translation: CASSQDEDTGGEAQHF.

This chain connects TRBV5-1 to TRBJ1-1; D is undetermined. This CDR3 region has 13 residues. Germline CDR1 reads SGHRS; CDR2 reads YFSETQ. V was cut by 4 bases and J by 2 bases, with 9 bases left in between. The CDR3 nucleotides are TGCGCCAGCAGCCTTTCATTTAACACTGAAGCTTTCTTT. Residues: CASSLSFNTEAFF.

The chain has TRBV30 and TRBJ2-2, with D possibly matching TRBD2 (6 bases). This CDR3 region has 14 residues. V was cut by 0 bases and J by 7 bases, with 12 bases left in between. Per the germline V gene, CDR1 is GTSNPN and CDR2 is SVGIG (reference sequence). The CDR3 region has the DNA TGTGCCTGGAGTGTGGGACTTGGGGGCGGGGAGCTGTTTTTT. As protein: CAWSVGLGGGELFF.

J is TRBJ2-3 and V is TRBV4-3, with 8 nucleotides matching TRBD1. The V gene's germline CDR1 is LGHNA and CDR2 YSLEER. The CDR3 covers 18 residues. V lost 0 bases and J lost 4; bases outside the gene matches: 12. The CDR3 sequence: CASSQEIPGTGNPDTQYF. Written as DNA, the CDR3 is TGCGCCAGCAGCCAAGAGATACCCGGGACAGGAAACCCAGATACGCAGTATTTT.

This chain uses TRBV5-4 with TRBJ1-1; the D gene is possibly TRBD1 (6 bases). Germline CDR1 reads SGHNT; CDR2 reads YYREEE (reference sequence). There are 12 residues in the CDR3. Deletions cut 3 bases from V and 4 bases from J, with 7 bases between. DNA for the CDR3: TGTGCCAGCAGCTGGGGGGCCACTGAAGCTTTCTTT. Residues: CASSWGATEAFF.

By sample fraction, this clone is medium-sized. The CDR3 coding sequence is TGTGCCAGCAGCCCAAGGGACAGTTCTAATGAAAAACTGTTTTTT. Translating gives CASSPRDSSNEKLFF. The V call is TRBV9, the J call TRBJ1-4; the match to TRBD1 covers 7 bases. Germline V CDR1 and CDR2: SGDLS, YYNGEE. Trimming removed 4 bases from V and 3 bases from J; junction bases left unmatched: 6. The CDR3 runs to 15 residues.

The chain joins TRBV5-6 to TRBJ2-2; D is perhaps TRBD1 or TRBD2 (5 bases each). V lost 6 bases to trimming and J lost 7 bases, with 22 bases between them. The CDR3 sequence is 16 residues long. In germline, CDR1 is SGHDT, CDR2 YYEEEE. CDR3 DNA sequence: TGTGCCAGCACCCTGGCCGGGACCCGCGCCTTCGGGGAGCTGTTTTTT. Translation: CASTLAGTRAFGELFF.

The genes are TRBV6-4 and TRBJ1-5; TRBD1 matches at 12 bases. Germline lookup yields CDR1 MRHNA and CDR2 SNTAGT. CDR3 length equals 15 residues. V lost 5 bases, J lost 5 bases, and 4 bases stayed unmatched. The CDR3 loop is CASSHGTGGDQPQHF. DNA for the CDR3: TGTGCCAGCAGTCACGGGACAGGGGGCGATCAGCCCCAGCATTTT.

The J gene is TRBJ1-1, the V gene TRBV28, with TRBD1 as a possible D gene (6 bases). With 4 bases removed from V and 1 base from J, the gap between germline ends came to 22 bases. The CDR3 length is 18 residues. The germline gives CDR1 MDHEN, CDR2 SYDVKM. CDR3 residues: CASSSLFTGFHRNTEAFF. In nucleotides, the CDR3 is TGTGCCAGCAGTTCCCTCTTTACAGGGTTTCATAGGAACACTGAAGCTTTCTTT.